Following are 20 T cell receptor beta chains from one sample sequenced in a study of Graves' ophthalmopathy and Graves' hyperthyroidism. RNA transcripts provided the template for amplifying TCR beta CDR3 regions. An initial RT-PCR round employing HTBI primers preceded a second-round multiplex PCR. TCRdb analysed the multiplex PCR reads with MiXCR anew, one entry per CDR3 protein. This sample has about 700,000 distinct CDR3 sequences, with roughly 40% found just once. Sequencing used peripheral blood. These receptors originate from an adult man with Graves' ophthalmopathy.

This clonotype was recorded a few times. At one end the junction does not follow the germline gene, possibly because of a read error. The chain joins TRBV24-1 to TRBJ1-5; D uncertain. Looked up from germline, CDR1 is KGHDR and CDR2 is SFDVKD. There are 14 residues in the CDR3. This CDR3 is CASSFGRSGQPQHF. Here the CDR3 DNA reads TGTGCCAGCAGTTTTGGGCGCTCGGGGCAGCCCCAGCATTTT.

In this sample, this clonotype turned up many times. The CDR3 protein is CSFHRGMNTEAFF. The DNA of the CDR3 is TGCAGCTTCCACAGGGGAATGAACACTGAAGCTTTCTTT. The chain couples TRBV29-1 to TRBJ1-1, with TRBD1 identical over 7 bases. The CDR3 is 13 residues long. Germline CDR1 and CDR2: SQVTM and ANQGSEA. V shed 8 bases and J 0 bases; nucleotides not matched to a gene: 6.

The chain combines TRBV10-2 with TRBJ2-1; D possibly corresponds to TRBD1 (5 bases). The CDR3 has 12 amino acids. Germline CDR1 is WSHSY and CDR2 is SAAADI. Deletions cut 2 bases from V and 6 bases from J, with 5 bases between. CDR3 sequence: CASSEQGNEQFF. DNA for the CDR3: TGCGCCAGCAGTGAGCAGGGCAATGAGCAGTTCTTC.

This clonotype was counted only a few times. The rearrangement uses TRBV19 and TRBJ1-1; 8 bases agree with TRBD1. The CDR3 is made up of 17 amino acids. J was trimmed by 1 base and V by 6 bases; bases with no gene match: 13. Germline V gene sequence: CDR1 LNHDA, CDR2 SQIVND (reference sequence). The CDR3 coding sequence is TGTGCCAGTAGCACCGGGGCAGGGGGCGACGGGAACACTGAAGCTTTCTTT. Translating it yields CASSTGAGGDGNTEAFF. Full variable domain (rest looked up from reference TRBV19 and TRBJ1-1): DGGITQSPKYLFRKEGQNVTLSCEQNLNHDAMYWYRQDPGQGLRLIYYSQIVNDFQKGDIAEGYSVSREKKESFPLTVTSAQKNPTAFYLCASSTGAGGDGNTEAFFGQGTRLTVV.

CDR3 in DNA: TGTGCCAGCAGTCCTAGGACAGGGGGCAGGGGGCAAGAGACCCAGTACTTC. It specifies CASSPRTGGRGQETQYF. The gene calls are TRBV25-1 and TRBJ2-5; 11 bases align to TRBD1. V lost 5 bases to trimming and J lost 2 bases; unmatched junction nucleotides: 10. The length of the CDR3 is 17 residues. In germline, CDR1 is MGHDK, CDR2 SYGVNS.

There are many counts of this clonotype. The rearrangement uses TRBV29-1 and TRBJ2-5; unclear D gene. The CDR3 loop spans 12 amino acids. Germline V gives CDR1 SQVTM, CDR2 ANQGSEA. The V gene lost 5 bases and the J gene lost 5 bases, with 12 bases spanning the gap. The CDR3, as DNA: TGCAGCGTTTACGACCGCCAGGAGACCCAGTACTTC. Its translation: CSVYDRQETQYF.

This clonotype showed up many times. The gene calls are TRBV12-3 or TRBV12-4 and TRBJ1-5; no clear D gene. Trimming cost V 6 bases and J 2 bases, with 14 bases left between them. The CDR3 has 15 amino acids. The DNA for the CDR3 is TGTGCCAGCAGCCGTGCAGTAGTGGGCAATCAGCCCCAGCATTTT. Its protein is CASSRAVVGNQPQHF.

The chain links TRBV28 to TRBJ2-7; D might be TRBD2 (6 bases). The V gene lost 3 bases and the J gene lost 1 base, with 10 bases spanning the gap. There are 14 residues in the CDR3. The germline V gene encodes CDR1 MDHEN and CDR2 SYDVKM. The CDR3 DNA follows: TGTGCCAGCAGTTTGATGGGGGGATCCTACGAGCAGTACTTC. This encodes CASSLMGGSYEQYF.

Concerning this clonotype itself: An end of the junction does not agree with germline; a read error may underlie this. This rearrangement joins TRBV7-9 to TRBJ2-7; perhaps TRBD2 as D (7 bases). The CDR3 has 14 residues. Germline lookup yields CDR1 SEHNR and CDR2 FQNEAQ (reference sequence). The chain's CDR3 is CASSQGGDTYEQYF. In DNA form, the CDR3 reads TGCGCCAGCAGCCAAGGGGGGGATACCTACGAGCAGTACTTC.

This clonotype has at least ten counts. CDR3 sequence reads: CATSDLGRASYEQYF. CDR3 nucleotide sequence: TGTGCCACCAGTGATTTGGGGCGGGCGTCCTACGAGCAGTACTTC. The chain has TRBV24-1 and TRBJ2-7; weak D call: TRBD2 (5 bases). Per germline, CDR1 KGHDR and CDR2 SFDVKD. V lost 0 bases, J lost 1 base, and 9 bases lay in between. This CDR3 region has 15 residues.

This clonotype was picked up a small number of times. This chain joins TRBV24-1 and TRBJ1-5, with no clear D. V was shortened by 7 bases and J by 5 bases, with 14 bases between the two germline ends. The CDR3 has 14 amino acids. Per germline, CDR1 KGHDR and CDR2 SFDVKD. The CDR3 protein is CATSAQDGDQPQHF. CDR3 coding DNA: TGTGCCACCAGCGCCCAGGACGGGGATCAGCCCCAGCATTTT.

The chain couples TRBV2 to TRBJ2-5; the match to TRBD1 covers 9 bases. Germline V CDR1 and CDR2: SNHLY, FYNNEI. The CDR3 spans 16 residues. The J segment lost 4 bases and the V segment lost 7 bases, leaving 13 bases of the junction unmatched. The CDR3 bases are TGTGCCAGCACCTGGACAGGGGACGTCAGAGGAGAGACCCAGTACTTC. It encodes CASTWTGDVRGETQYF.

Regarding this clonotype: Its ends do not fully match the called genes, so a read error is possible. The rearrangement joins TRBV2 to TRBJ1-4; tentative D call: TRBD1 (5 bases). CDR3 length: 14 residues. Per germline, CDR1 SNHLY and CDR2 FYNNEI. Here the CDR3 reads CASSGRGVWERLFF. The CDR3 region has the DNA TGTGCCAGCAGTGGAAGGGGAGTTTGGGAAAGACTGTTTTTT.

This clonotype is a singleton in its sample. The chain is built from TRBV24-1 and TRBJ1-5; TRBD1 agrees at 12 bases. V was clipped by 4 bases and J by 5 bases; unmatched bases: 8. Germline loops: CDR1 KGHDR, CDR2 SFDVKD. The CDR3 has 17 residues. Here the CDR3 reads CATSDRDRGPIDQPQHF. The CDR3 region has the DNA TGTGCCACCAGTGACCGGGACAGGGGGCCTATCGATCAGCCCCAGCATTTT.

V gene TRBV20-1 combines with J gene TRBJ2-7; the D is unclear. Germline CDR1 is DFQATT and CDR2 is SNEGSKA (reference sequence). This CDR3 region has 14 residues. The V end lost 3 bases, the J end lost 0 bases, and 12 bases lay between the germline ends. CDR3 region: CSARRRMFSYEQYF. As DNA, the CDR3 is TGCAGTGCTAGGAGGCGGATGTTCTCCTACGAGCAGTACTTC.

A remark on this clonotype: Mismatch with germline at one junction end may stem from a read error. This sequence joins TRBV7-2 and TRBJ2-7, with TRBD1 as a possible D gene (5 bases). This CDR3 contains 13 residues. CDR1 and CDR2 from the germline V gene are SGHTA and FQGNSA. CDR3 sequence: CASSPQGWREQYF. The CDR3 DNA reads as TGCGCCAGCAGCCCCCAGGGTTGGAGAGAGCAGTACTTC.

This clonotype was seen repeatedly, ten times or more. The V gene is TRBV12-3 or TRBV12-4, the J gene TRBJ2-7; no reliable D call. Trimming shortened V by 2 bases and J by 3 bases, and 5 bases separated the two germline ends. This CDR3 has 12 residues. CDR3 coding DNA: TGTGCCAGCAGTTTACTCTACTACGAGCAGTACTTC. The encoded protein is CASSLLYYEQYF.

This clonotype has a count of ten or more. The rearrangement uses TRBV12-3 or TRBV12-4 and TRBJ2-5; 9 bases match TRBD2. The V gene end was trimmed by 5 bases and the J gene end by 5 bases; junction bases not matched to a gene: 6. The CDR3 contains 14 residues. CDR3 DNA sequence: TGTGCCAGCAGTCGACTAGCGGTGATGGAGACCCAGTACTTC. Translation gives CASSRLAVMETQYF.

This clonotype was seen a handful of times. The V and J genes are TRBV9 and TRBJ1-6; D is unresolved. The CDR3 is made up of 14 amino acids. With 2 bases removed from V and 4 bases from J, the gap between germline ends came to 7 bases. From germline, CDR1 is SGDLS and CDR2 YYNGEE. CDR3 amino acids: CASSVGSYNSPLHF. For the CDR3, the DNA is TGTGCCAGCAGCGTCGGGTCGTATAATTCACCCCTCCACTTT.

The chain combines TRBV2 with TRBJ2-5; D not certain. The CDR3 extends over 15 amino acids. Per germline, CDR1 SNHLY and CDR2 FYNNEI. V lost 1 base, J lost 5 bases, and 14 bases lay in between. For the CDR3, the DNA is TGTGCCAGCAGTGAAGGGGTGCCACGGGCCGAGACCCAGTACTTC. Its translation: CASSEGVPRAETQYF.